The entry that follows covers one TCR beta chain sequence. This entry belongs to a study of early T cells in non-severe SARS-CoV-2 infection. Germline CDR1 MGHDK, CDR2 SYGVNS. The length of the CDR3 is 13 residues. V was shortened by 1 base and J by 3 bases, with 7 bases between the two germline ends. TCRdb reprocessed the 5' RACE reads with MiXCR, giving one entry per CDR3 protein. The sample has approximately 64,000 distinct CDR3 sequences, just under 5% seen once. The specimen was whole blood. This clonotype originated in an adult who was a healthcare worker with PCR-confirmed SARS-CoV-2 infection or an uninfected control (not recorded which). J is TRBJ2-7 and V is TRBV25-1; D gene unclear. The CDR3: CASSELTDYEQYF. As DNA, the CDR3 is TGTGCCAGCAGTGAATTGACGGACTACGAGCAGTACTTC.